Reported below is one T cell receptor beta chain. Its antigen is not known. These data are taken from a study of cytotoxic CD8 clonotypes in ibrutinib-treated CLL. Study-level points and caveats: Clonality increased with ibrutinib response but returned toward baseline at progression.

In germline, CDR1 is SQVTM, CDR2 ANQGSEA. The J segment lost 6 bases and the V segment lost 6 bases, leaving 1 base of the junction unmatched. The length of the CDR3 is 10 residues. Around 2 micrograms of genomic DNA (from cryopreserved PBMCs) were used for TCR beta libraries. Profiled with immunoSEQ multiplex PCR; TCRdb holds only in-frame clones, not every one. This sample has about 49,000 clones, with around half found just once. V gene TRBV29-1 combines with J gene TRBJ1-2, with 7 bases aligning to TRBD1. The receptor's source is a human donor with chronic lymphocytic leukemia. Here the sequenced sample was PBMCs, taken after 12 months of ibrutinib treatment. This chain's CDR3 is CSVDRDGYTF. The DNA for the CDR3 is TGCAGCGTAGACAGGGATGGCTACACCTTC.